This entry lists 9 T cell receptor beta chains sequenced from one sample in a study of blood T cell repertoires in COVID-19. The data were produced by immunoSEQ multiplex PCR, yet TCRdb's version contains in-frame clones alone and is incomplete. The table includes around 100,000 clones, 85% detected once. Sequencing was carried out using peripheral blood. The receptors were gathered from a human donor in a cohort sampled during active COVID-19.

The rearrangement joins TRBV7-9 to TRBJ1-4; 10 nucleotides line up with TRBD1. Germline V gene data show CDR1 as SEHNR and CDR2 as FQNEAQ (reference sequence). After removal of 1 base from V and 4 bases from J, the junction contained 6 bases not matched to a gene. This CDR3 region has 17 residues. The CDR3 DNA follows: TGTGCCAGCAGCTTAGTCCGGGGACAGGGGTTTAATGAAAAACTGTTTTTT. Translation gives CASSLVRGQGFNEKLFF.

The V and J genes are TRBV19 and TRBJ1-6; 7 bases agree with TRBD1. Germline V gene data show CDR1 as LNHDA and CDR2 as SQIVND (reference sequence). The V gene end was trimmed by 5 bases and the J gene end by 8 bases; junction bases not matched to a gene: 9. There are 15 residues in the CDR3. CDR3 region: CASSSLTGRYSPLHF. The CDR3 nucleotides are TGTGCCAGTAGTTCCTTGACAGGGAGGTATTCACCCCTCCACTTT.

This chain links TRBV3-1 (or the pseudogene TRBV3-2) with TRBJ2-7; 8 nucleotides line up with TRBD1. With V trimmed by 3 bases and J by 1 base, 2 bases remained unmatched. CDR3 size: 14 residues. CDR1 LGHDT and CDR2 YNNKEL come from the germline V gene (reference sequence). The CDR3: CASSHGTGSYEQYF. Here the CDR3 DNA reads TGTGCCAGCAGCCACGGGACAGGATCCTACGAGCAGTACTTC.

The chain carries TRBV6-2 or TRBV6-3 and TRBJ1-2; a weak D match, TRBD1 (6 bases). The V end was cut by 7 bases, the J end by 0 bases, with 15 bases between. Germline V gives CDR1 MNHEY, CDR2 SVGEGT. CDR3 size: 15 residues. CDR3 in DNA: TGTGCCAGCAACCCACAGGGATTGGCTAACTATGGCTACACCTTC. Translating gives CASNPQGLANYGYTF.

CDR3 sequence reads: CASSPWTSGDEQFF. CDR3 DNA: TGTGCCAGCAGTCCTTGGACTAGCGGGGACGAGCAGTTCTTC. The genes are TRBV27 and TRBJ2-1; 12 nucleotides agree with TRBD2. V trimming: 5 bases; J trimming: 10 bases; junction bases outside the gene matches: 6. CDR1 and CDR2 (germline): MNHEY, SMNVEV (reference sequence). The CDR3 has 14 amino acids.

V is TRBV6-5 and J is TRBJ2-3; TRBD2 matches 8 bases. Trimming at V came to 2 bases and at J to 4 bases, leaving 5 bases not matched to a gene. This CDR3 contains 15 residues. Germline V gene lookup returns CDR1 MNHEY and CDR2 SVGAGI. The CDR3, as DNA: TGTGCCAGCAGTTACCAGGTTAGCGGGGCAGATACGCAGTATTTT. Amino acids: CASSYQVSGADTQYF.

V usage is TRBV10-3 and J usage is TRBJ2-7; 9 bases align to TRBD1. Germline trimming cut 7 bases from V and 6 bases from J; bases unmatched to any gene: 7. CDR3 size: 13 residues. CDR1 ENHRY and CDR2 SYGVKD come from the germline V gene. The CDR3 DNA sequence: TGTGCCATCACCGAGGGACAGGGCGGCGAGCAGTACTTC. This encodes CAITEGQGGEQYF.

The chain recombines TRBV28 with TRBJ2-7; a possible D gene is TRBD2 (6 bases). The ends were cut back, 2 bases at V and 0 bases at J, with 17 bases in the middle. There are 17 residues in the CDR3. Germline values: CDR1 MDHEN, CDR2 SYDVKM. For the CDR3, the DNA is TGTGCCAGCAGTTTACATGGCGGGGCCTTATCCTCCTACGAGCAGTACTTC. Protein sequence: CASSLHGGALSSYEQYF.

The chain combines TRBV29-1 with TRBJ1-2; weak D call: TRBD1 (5 bases). Trimming cost V 5 bases and J 7 bases, with 14 bases left between them. Germline V gene lookup returns CDR1 SQVTM and CDR2 ANQGSEA. CDR3 size: 12 residues. CDR3 DNA: TGCAGCGTTCGGGGGGGAAAGGGTGGCTACACCTTC. Its translation: CSVRGGKGGYTF. Filled out from reference TRBV29-1 and TRBJ1-2, the complete variable domain reads SAVISQKPSRDICQRGTSLTIQCQVDSQVTMMFWYRQQPGQSLTLIATANQGSEATYESGFVIDKFPISRPNLTFSTLTVSNMSPEDSSIYLCSVRGGKGGYTFGSGTRLTVV.